The 8 T cell receptor beta chains in this list originate from one sample, sequenced in a study of response to subunit inactivated influenza vaccine. Each CDR3 protein is one row after TCRdb ran MiXCR on the RT-PCR reads. The sample lists 500,000 to 750,000 distinct CDR3 sequences, roughly 15% occurring once. The sample was PBMCs from blood, taken 11 to 12 days after vaccination. The receptors shown here come from a man between 45 and 60 years old who received an inactivated influenza vaccine.

The V call is TRBV7-2, the J call TRBJ2-1, with 13 bases lining up with TRBD2. With V trimmed by 3 bases and J by 15 bases, 5 bases remained unmatched. Germline V gene lookup returns CDR1 SGHTA and CDR2 FQGNSA. The CDR3 has 13 amino acids. Here the CDR3 reads CASSFRGTSGVFF. Here the CDR3 DNA reads TGTGCCAGCAGCTTCAGGGGGACTAGCGGGGTGTTCTTC. Complete variable domain (other parts from reference TRBV7-2 and TRBJ2-1): GAGVSQSPSNKVTEKGKDVELRCDPISGHTALYWYRQSLGQGLEFLIYFQGNSAPDKSGLPSDRFSAERTGGSVSTLTIQRTQQEDSAVYLCASSFRGTSGVFFGPGTRLTVL.

The V call is TRBV10-3, the J call TRBJ2-2; possible D gene TRBD2, 6 bases. There are 12 residues in the CDR3. The V gene lost 7 bases and the J gene lost 6 bases, with 9 bases spanning the gap. Germline CDR1 is ENHRY and CDR2 is SYGVKD. CDR3 in DNA: TGTGCCATCATCGCTAGCGCCGGGGAGCTGTTTTTT. It encodes CAIIASAGELFF.

In regard to this clonotype: A clone one base away is much larger, so this may be a read error. The chain combines TRBV12-3 or TRBV12-4 with TRBJ2-7; D remains unclear. The V end lost 0 bases, the J end lost 11 bases, and 14 bases lay between the germline ends. CDR3 size: 13 residues. The CDR3 nucleotides are TGTGCCAGCAGTTTAGCTTATACCGCAGAGAAGTACTTC. Its translation: CASSLAYTAEKYF.

This clonotype was seen more than once but under ten times. The rearrangement uses TRBV6-1 and TRBJ2-1, with TRBD2 identical over 7 bases. The CDR3 spans 14 residues. The germline V gene has CDR1 MNHNS and CDR2 SASEGT. V shed 6 bases, J shed 8 bases, and the junction held 10 bases outside the gene matches. The CDR3 loop is CASSPGRGWDEQFF. The CDR3 nucleotides read TGTGCCAGCAGCCCCGGGCGGGGGTGGGATGAGCAGTTCTTC.

There are a few counts of this clonotype. CDR3 in DNA: TGTGCCAGCAGCGTAGCTACTAGCTCCTACGAGCAGTACTTC. Translating gives CASSVATSSYEQYF. The V call is TRBV9, the J call TRBJ2-7; D might be TRBD2 (5 bases). V was clipped by 0 bases and J by 0 bases, with 7 bases between them. The germline V gene encodes CDR1 SGDLS and CDR2 YYNGEE. The CDR3 runs to 14 residues.

The sample holds a few counts of this clonotype. This rearrangement joins TRBV11-2 to TRBJ2-5, with TRBD2 identical over 7 bases. Germline V gene data show CDR1 as SGHAT and CDR2 as FQNNGV. This CDR3 spans 18 amino acids. The junction had 16 bases not matched to a gene; V was cut back by 1 base and J by 5 bases. The CDR3 loop is CASSLGWGLKDPQETQYF. Written as DNA, the CDR3 is TGTGCCAGCAGCTTAGGATGGGGACTAAAGGACCCCCAGGAGACCCAGTACTTC.

This clonotype showed up just a few times. The genes are TRBV5-5 and TRBJ2-4; the match to TRBD1 covers 7 bases. CDR1 is SGHKS and CDR2 is YYEKEE in the germline V gene (reference sequence). Germline trimming cut 2 bases from V and 15 bases from J; bases unmatched to any gene: 8. The CDR3 contains 12 residues. The CDR3 sequence is CASSFPGGRRYF. As DNA, the CDR3 is TGTGCCAGCAGCTTCCCAGGGGGACGACGGTACTTC. Full variable domain (rest looked up from reference TRBV5-5 and TRBJ2-4): DAGVTQSPTHLIKTRGQQVTLRCSPISGHKSVSWYQQVLGQGPQFIFQYYEKEERGRGNFPDRFSARQFPNYSSELNVNALLLGDSALYLCASSFPGGRRYFGAGTRLSVL.

This rearrangement joins TRBV7-9 to TRBJ1-6, with D unresolved. The CDR3 covers 15 residues. Looked up from germline, CDR1 is SEHNR and CDR2 is FQNEAQ (reference sequence). The V end lost 5 bases, the J end lost 8 bases, and 16 bases lay between the germline ends. The CDR3 region is CASSGRVAADSPLHF. The CDR3 DNA reads TGTGCCAGCAGCGGCCGGGTTGCGGCGGATTCACCCCTCCACTTT.